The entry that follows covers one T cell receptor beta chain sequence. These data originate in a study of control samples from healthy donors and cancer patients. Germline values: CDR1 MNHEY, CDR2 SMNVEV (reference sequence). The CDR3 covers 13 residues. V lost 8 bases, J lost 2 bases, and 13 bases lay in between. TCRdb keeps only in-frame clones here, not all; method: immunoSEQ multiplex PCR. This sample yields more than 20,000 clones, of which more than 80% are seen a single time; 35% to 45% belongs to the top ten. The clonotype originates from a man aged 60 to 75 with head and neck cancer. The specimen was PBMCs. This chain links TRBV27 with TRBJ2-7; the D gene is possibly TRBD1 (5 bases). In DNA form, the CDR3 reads TGTGCCAGCGGGGCTTTACCCACCTACGAGCAGTACTTC. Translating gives CASGALPTYEQYF.